The 28 T cell receptor beta chains below were found in one sample sequenced in a study of blood T cell repertoires in COVID-19. Generated by immunoSEQ multiplex PCR, the TCRdb table keeps only in-frame clones and is missing some. The table has roughly 120,000 clones, roughly 85% seen once. Sequenced sample: peripheral blood. These receptors all come from a woman in her sixties with COVID-19, enrolled during active disease.

The chain employs TRBV19 and TRBJ1-6; TRBD1 might be the D (6 bases). Trimming removed 4 bases at V and 2 bases at J, with 27 bases between. The CDR3 sequence is 21 residues long. Germline V gene lookup returns CDR1 LNHDA and CDR2 SQIVND (reference sequence). The CDR3 DNA reads as TGTGCCAGTAGTACCCCATCCGCAGGGGACACCATTATTCCCTATAATTCACCCCTCCACTTT. This sequence encodes CASSTPSAGDTIIPYNSPLHF.

This chain links TRBV29-1 with TRBJ2-7, with 10 bases that match TRBD1. Germline V gene lookup returns CDR1 SQVTM and CDR2 ANQGSEA. V was pared by 3 bases and J by 2 bases, with 4 bases of the junction left unmatched. This CDR3 is built from 14 residues. CDR3 sequence reads: CSVEGGQGAYEQYF. CDR3 nucleotide sequence: TGCAGCGTTGAGGGCGGACAGGGGGCCTACGAGCAGTACTTC.

J is TRBJ1-4 and V is TRBV24-1; no reliable D call. The CDR3 contains 18 residues. V lost 7 bases and J lost 2, with 22 bases in between. Germline V gene sequence: CDR1 KGHDR, CDR2 SFDVKD. The CDR3 is CATRTNELPLGTNEKLFF. CDR3 nucleotides: TGTGCCACCAGGACTAACGAGTTACCCCTTGGGACTAATGAAAAACTGTTTTTT.

The chain links TRBV20-1 to TRBJ2-7, with unresolved D. CDR3 length: 17 amino acids. From germline, CDR1 is DFQATT and CDR2 SNEGSKA (reference sequence). Trimming cost V 3 bases and J 2 bases, with 23 bases left between them. CDR3 sequence: CSASPLSPDIFTYEQYF. DNA for the CDR3: TGCAGTGCTAGTCCCCTCTCCCCAGACATATTTACCTACGAGCAGTACTTC.

This clone was seen more than once but under ten times. The J gene is TRBJ1-2, the V gene TRBV10-3, with 7 bases matching TRBD1. Looked up from germline, CDR1 is ENHRY and CDR2 is SYGVKD. V dropped 2 bases and J dropped 4; count of bases not matched to a gene: 4. This CDR3 has 14 amino acids. The CDR3 DNA sequence: TGTGCCATCAGTGAGGAGGGACAGAGCTATGGCTACACCTTC. This translates into CAISEEGQSYGYTF.

This sequence joins TRBV27 and TRBJ1-1; D not certain. This CDR3 comprises 13 residues. Germline CDR1 is MNHEY and CDR2 is SMNVEV (reference sequence). Trimming cost V 3 bases and J 5 bases, with 10 bases left between them. CDR3 DNA sequence: TGTGCCAGCAGTTTGTTAGGGAGGACTGAAGCTTTCTTT. Translated, it gives CASSLLGRTEAFF.

The V call is TRBV5-1, the J call TRBJ2-1; TRBD2 agrees at 7 bases. V was clipped by 2 bases and J by 4 bases; unmatched bases: 6. Germline CDR1 reads SGHRS; CDR2 reads YFSETQ. This CDR3 region has 15 residues. Here the CDR3 DNA reads TGCGCCAGCAGCTTAGGAGCGGGGAAATACAATGAGCAGTTCTTC. This translates into CASSLGAGKYNEQFF.

The V call is TRBV27, the J call TRBJ2-3; D not resolved. With 6 bases removed from V and 1 base from J, the gap between germline ends came to 5 bases. CDR1 MNHEY and CDR2 SMNVEV come from the germline V gene (reference sequence). The CDR3 totals 12 residues. DNA for the CDR3: TGTGCCAGCAGCGCGGGCACAGATACGCAGTATTTT. This codes for CASSAGTDTQYF.

The chain combines TRBV7-9 with TRBJ1-2; D not certain. The V gene lost 5 bases and the J gene lost 8 bases, with 15 bases spanning the gap. Looked up from germline, CDR1 is SEHNR and CDR2 is FQNEAQ (reference sequence). CDR3 length: 13 amino acids. The CDR3, as DNA: TGTGCCAGCAGCCCAGGAGGTGGGGAAGGCTACACCTTC. Translated: CASSPGGGEGYTF. Full variable domain (remainder filled in from reference TRBV7-9 and TRBJ1-2): DTGVSQNPRHKITKRGQNVTFRCDPISEHNRLYWYRQTLGQGPEFLTYFQNEAQLEKSRLLSDRFSAERPKGSFSTLEIQRTEQGDSAMYLCASSPGGGEGYTFGSGTRLTVV.

V usage is TRBV7-8 and J usage is TRBJ1-1; 9 positions agree with TRBD1. The CDR3 has 15 residues. Unmatched junction bases numbered 7, after V lost 5 bases and J lost 3 bases. CDR1 SGHVS and CDR2 FQNEAQ come from the germline V gene. This CDR3 reads CASSGGTGRDTEAFF. In DNA form, the CDR3 reads TGTGCCAGCAGCGGGGGGACAGGGAGGGACACTGAAGCTTTCTTT.

This rearrangement joins TRBV27 to TRBJ1-6; no clear D. Trimming took 4 bases from V and 0 from J, leaving 13 bases between them. CDR1 is MNHEY, CDR2 SMNVEV, per germline (reference sequence). This CDR3 is built from 17 residues. The CDR3 loop reads CASSSYLTPSYNSPLHF. CDR3 sequence (DNA): TGTGCCAGCAGTTCCTACCTGACACCCTCCTATAATTCACCCCTCCACTTT.

V gene TRBV3-1 (or the pseudogene TRBV3-2) combines with J gene TRBJ1-1, with TRBD1 matching over 7 bases. In germline, CDR1 is LGHDT, CDR2 YNNKEL (reference sequence). The CDR3 has 13 residues. V lost 3 bases, J lost 10 bases, and 8 bases stayed unmatched. DNA for the CDR3: TGTGCCAGCAGCCAGAACAGGGGCGAAGGAGCTTTCTTT. This translates into CASSQNRGEGAFF.

The chain uses TRBV11-3 and TRBJ2-3; TRBD2 matches 10 bases. Trimming cost V 5 bases and J 5 bases; bases outside gene matches: 7. The CDR3 is 15 amino acids. The germline V gene encodes CDR1 SGHNT and CDR2 YENEEA. CDR3 in amino acids: CASSLSGGGLDTQYF. The CDR3 DNA reads as TGTGCCAGCAGCCTCAGCGGGGGGGGGCTAGATACGCAGTATTTT.

The chain combines TRBV15 with TRBJ1-4, with 8 nucleotides matching TRBD1. This CDR3 has 16 amino acids. Germline values: CDR1 LNHNV, CDR2 YYDKDF (reference sequence). The junction had 5 bases not matched to a gene; V was cut back by 5 bases and J by 0 bases. The CDR3 DNA follows: TGTGCCACCAGCGCGAGACAGGGGCCAACTAATGAAAAACTGTTTTTT. The encoded protein is CATSARQGPTNEKLFF.

The chain couples TRBV10-3 to TRBJ1-4, with D hard to call. The CDR3 covers 14 residues. The V and J ends lost 3 bases and 8 bases respectively, with 13 bases between them. Germline lookup yields CDR1 ENHRY and CDR2 SYGVKD. CDR3 region: CAISESREGEKLFF. The CDR3 DNA is TGTGCCATCAGTGAAAGTAGGGAGGGAGAAAAACTGTTTTTT.

V gene TRBV7-3 combines with J gene TRBJ2-7, with TRBD1 as a possible D gene (6 bases). The CDR3 extends over 14 amino acids. The V gene lost 5 bases and the J gene lost 0 bases, with 11 bases spanning the gap. In germline, CDR1 is SGHTA, CDR2 FQGTGA. CDR3 bases: TGTGCCAGCAGCCTGACAGGAACCTCCTACGAGCAGTACTTC. Protein product: CASSLTGTSYEQYF.

The J gene is TRBJ1-2, the V gene TRBV7-3; 9 nucleotides line up with TRBD1. The germline V gene has CDR1 SGHTA and CDR2 FQGTGA. This CDR3 has 14 amino acids. V shed 5 bases and J 4 bases; nucleotides not matched to a gene: 5. CDR3 coding DNA: TGTGCCAGCAGCCAAGACAGGGGGGGCTATGGCTACACCTTC. This translates into CASSQDRGGYGYTF.

This chain links TRBV7-9 with TRBJ1-5; D unclear. This CDR3 is 12 amino acids long. V dropped 5 bases and J dropped 5 bases, with 7 bases sitting between them. Germline-derived CDR1 and CDR2 are SEHNR and FQNEAQ (reference sequence). CDR3 DNA: TGTGCCAGCAGCCACGGAGATCAGCCCCAGCATTTT. Protein product: CASSHGDQPQHF.

The chain recombines TRBV28 with TRBJ2-3, with 10 bases aligning to TRBD2. The CDR3 contains 18 residues. J was trimmed by 0 bases and V by 4 bases; bases with no gene match: 10. The germline CDR1 and CDR2 sequences are MDHEN and SYDVKM. CDR3 DNA: TGTGCCAGCAGTTCTTTAGCGGGGGGATATCCTAGCACAGATACGCAGTATTTT. Protein sequence: CASSSLAGGYPSTDTQYF.

This sequence joins TRBV19 and TRBJ1-4; D is possibly TRBD1 (6 bases). Germline CDR1 reads LNHDA; CDR2 reads SQIVND (reference sequence). The CDR3 is 15 residues long. The ends were cut back, 3 bases at V and 8 bases at J, with 16 bases in the middle. The CDR3 sequence is CASSMTRGLWEKLFF. Written as DNA, the CDR3 is TGTGCCAGTAGTATGACCAGGGGTTTGTGGGAAAAACTGTTTTTT. Based on the CDR3 plus reference TRBV19 and TRBJ1-4, the full variable domain is DGGITQSPKYLFRKEGQNVTLSCEQNLNHDAMYWYRQDPGQGLRLIYYSQIVNDFQKGDIAEGYSVSREKKESFPLTVTSAQKNPTAFYLCASSMTRGLWEKLFFGSGTQLSVL.

V usage is TRBV4-1 and J usage is TRBJ1-1; 8 bases are a match to TRBD1. CDR1 MGHRA and CDR2 YSYEKL come from the germline V gene. The CDR3 totals 13 residues. J lost 8 bases, V lost 3 bases, and 5 bases had no gene match. CDR3 DNA sequence: TGCGCCAGCAGCCACCCGGACAGGGAAGAAGCTTTCTTT. Its translation: CASSHPDREEAFF.

V usage is TRBV3-1 (or the pseudogene TRBV3-2) and J usage is TRBJ1-3; 7 positions match TRBD1. Germline trimming cut 6 bases from V and 3 bases from J; bases unmatched to any gene: 8. CDR3 length: 15 amino acids. From germline, CDR1 is LGHDT and CDR2 YNNKEL (reference sequence). The CDR3 DNA reads TGTGCCAGCAGATCCCTAGACAGGGTTGGAAACACCATATATTTT. The encoded protein is CASRSLDRVGNTIYF.

The gene calls are TRBV7-9 and TRBJ1-1; D is uncertain. Germline CDR1 and CDR2: SEHNR and FQNEAQ (reference sequence). V lost 4 bases and J 7 bases, leaving 13 bases between the germline ends. This CDR3 has 13 amino acids. The CDR3 protein is CASSSLDLSEAFF. The CDR3 DNA sequence: TGTGCCAGCAGCTCCCTAGATTTGAGTGAAGCTTTCTTT.

The V gene is TRBV19, the J gene TRBJ1-1, with a possible D match to TRBD1 (5 bases). This CDR3 is 15 amino acids long. Germline loops: CDR1 LNHDA, CDR2 SQIVND (reference sequence). Trimming cost V 6 bases and J 0 bases, with 14 bases left between them. The CDR3 DNA reads TGTGCCAGTAGCACCCGGGAGGGACTGAACACTGAAGCTTTCTTT. Its protein product is CASSTREGLNTEAFF. The full variable domain, completed using reference TRBV19 and TRBJ1-1, is DGGITQSPKYLFRKEGQNVTLSCEQNLNHDAMYWYRQDPGQGLRLIYYSQIVNDFQKGDIAEGYSVSREKKESFPLTVTSAQKNPTAFYLCASSTREGLNTEAFFGQGTRLTVV.

In regard to this clone: The sample carries other DNA sequences with the same CDR3. The V gene is TRBV14, the J gene TRBJ1-2; TRBD1 aligns across 8 bases. With V trimmed by 2 bases and J by 6 bases, 2 bases remained unmatched. Germline loops: CDR1 SGHDN, CDR2 FVKESK. This CDR3 region has 13 residues. DNA for the CDR3: TGTGCCAGCAGCCAAAGGACAGGGAATGGCTACACCTTC. Residues: CASSQRTGNGYTF. Variable domain in full (rest from reference TRBV14 and TRBJ1-2): EAGVTQFPSHSVIEKGQTVTLRCDPISGHDNLYWYRRVMGKEIKFLLHFVKESKQDESGMPNNRFLAERTGGTYSTLKVQPAELEDSGVYFCASSQRTGNGYTFGSGTRLTVV.

This chain uses TRBV7-8 with TRBJ2-2; D possibly corresponds to TRBD1 (5 bases). Germline assignment: CDR1 SGHVS and CDR2 FQNEAQ. The CDR3 has 15 residues. The ends were cut back, 5 bases at V and 0 bases at J, with 10 bases in the middle. The CDR3 sequence is CASSLLGANTGELFF. Written as DNA, the CDR3 is TGTGCCAGCAGCCTCCTAGGGGCGAACACCGGGGAGCTGTTTTTT.

The V and J genes are TRBV4-1 and TRBJ2-2; 7 nucleotides align to TRBD1. Germline lookup yields CDR1 MGHRA and CDR2 YSYEKL. With 4 bases clipped from V and 3 bases from J, the junction kept 23 bases outside the gene matches. The CDR3 has 21 residues. CDR3 residues: CASSRGGRQGLGGGHTGELFF. The CDR3 DNA sequence: TGCGCCAGCAGCCGTGGGGGCCGACAGGGCCTAGGGGGTGGTCACACCGGGGAGCTGTTTTTT.

The chain links TRBV3-1 (or the pseudogene TRBV3-2) to TRBJ2-3, with TRBD2 as a possible D gene (6 bases). Germline lookup yields CDR1 LGHDT and CDR2 YNNKEL (reference sequence). V gave up 8 bases and J gave up 5 bases, with 20 bases separating them. There are 15 residues in the CDR3. CDR3 loop: CASGRGRGSGDTQYF. CDR3 DNA: TGTGCCAGCGGAAGGGGTAGGGGTAGCGGAGATACGCAGTATTTT.